The sequence of this TCR beta chain was determined in a study of T cells in localized non-small cell lung cancer. Study-level findings and limits: Uninvolved adjacent lung showed higher T cell clonality than tumor. Patients showing higher blood T cell density tended to see longer overall survival.

Assay used: immunoSEQ multiplex PCR; TCRdb lists only in-frame clones, some missing. The data contain approximately 63,000 clones, roughly 90% of them singletons. Details on this clone: The antigen is undetermined.

The CDR3 is 14 amino acids. Looked up from germline, CDR1 is LGHNA and CDR2 is YSLEER. V was cut by 0 bases and J by 2 bases, with 6 bases left in between. This receptor was obtained from a man aged 40 to 70 with stage I squamous cell lung carcinoma. The sequencing here drew on peripheral blood, taken before any cancer treatment. V is TRBV4-3 and J is TRBJ2-3; D gene uncertain. CDR3 region: CASSQDFSTDTQYF. CDR3 bases: TGCGCCAGCAGCCAAGACTTTTCCACAGATACGCAGTATTTT.